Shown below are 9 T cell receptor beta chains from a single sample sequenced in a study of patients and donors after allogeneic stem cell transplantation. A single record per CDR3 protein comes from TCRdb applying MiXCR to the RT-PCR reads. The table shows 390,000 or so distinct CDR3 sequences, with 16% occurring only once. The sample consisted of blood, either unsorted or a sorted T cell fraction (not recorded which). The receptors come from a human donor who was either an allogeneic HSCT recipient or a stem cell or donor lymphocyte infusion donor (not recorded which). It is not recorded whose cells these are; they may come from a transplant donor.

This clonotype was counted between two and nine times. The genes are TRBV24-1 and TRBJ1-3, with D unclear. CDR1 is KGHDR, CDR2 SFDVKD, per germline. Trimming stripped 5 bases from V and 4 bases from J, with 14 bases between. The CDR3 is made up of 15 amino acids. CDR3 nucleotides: TGTGCCACCAGTGGAAGTCCCGGAGCAGGAAACACCATATATTTT. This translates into CATSGSPGAGNTIYF.

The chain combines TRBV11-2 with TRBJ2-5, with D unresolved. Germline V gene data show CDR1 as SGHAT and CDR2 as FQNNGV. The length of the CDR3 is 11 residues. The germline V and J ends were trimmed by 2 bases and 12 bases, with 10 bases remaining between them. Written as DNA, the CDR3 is TGTGCCAGCAGCTTATCCGGTGAAGAGTACTTC. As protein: CASSLSGEEYF.

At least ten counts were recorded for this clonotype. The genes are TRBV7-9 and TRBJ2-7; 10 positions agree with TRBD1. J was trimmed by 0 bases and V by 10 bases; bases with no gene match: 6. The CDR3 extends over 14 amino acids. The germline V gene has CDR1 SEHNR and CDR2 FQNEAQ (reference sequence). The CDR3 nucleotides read TGTGCCATCCCGGGACAGGGGAGCTCCTACGAGCAGTACTTC. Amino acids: CAIPGQGSSYEQYF.

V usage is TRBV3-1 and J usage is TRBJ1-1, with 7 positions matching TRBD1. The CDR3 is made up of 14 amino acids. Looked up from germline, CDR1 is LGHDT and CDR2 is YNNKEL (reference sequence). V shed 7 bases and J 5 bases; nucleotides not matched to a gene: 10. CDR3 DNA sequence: TGTGCCAGCAACCAGAGGGGGCGCGGGACTGAAGCTTTCTTT. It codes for CASNQRGRGTEAFF.

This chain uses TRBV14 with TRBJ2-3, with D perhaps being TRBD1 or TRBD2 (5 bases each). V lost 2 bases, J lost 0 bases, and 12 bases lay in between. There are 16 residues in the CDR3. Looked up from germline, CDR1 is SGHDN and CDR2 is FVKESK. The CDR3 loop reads CASSQRGPFSTDTQYF. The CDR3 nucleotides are TGTGCCAGCAGCCAACGGGGCCCCTTTAGCACAGATACGCAGTATTTT. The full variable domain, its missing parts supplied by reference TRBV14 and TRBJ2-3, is EAGVTQFPSHSVIEKGQTVTLRCDPISGHDNLYWYRRVMGKEIKFLLHFVKESKQDESGMPNNRFLAERTGGTYSTLKVQPAELEDSGVYFCASSQRGPFSTDTQYFGPGTRLTVL.

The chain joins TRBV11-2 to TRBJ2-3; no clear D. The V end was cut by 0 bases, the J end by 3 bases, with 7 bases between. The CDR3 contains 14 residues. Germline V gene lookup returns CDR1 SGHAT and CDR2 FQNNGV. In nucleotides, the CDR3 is TGTGCCAGCAGCTTAGATTGGGCGACAGATACGCAGTATTTT. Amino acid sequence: CASSLDWATDTQYF.

This CDR3 reads CAISEKVIFNEQFF. CDR3 coding DNA: TGTGCCATCAGTGAAAAAGTCATTTTCAATGAGCAGTTCTTC. This rearrangement joins TRBV10-3 to TRBJ2-1; D is ambiguous. The CDR3 totals 14 residues. CDR1 ENHRY and CDR2 SYGVKD come from the germline V gene. Trimming stripped 3 bases from V and 6 bases from J, with 12 bases between.

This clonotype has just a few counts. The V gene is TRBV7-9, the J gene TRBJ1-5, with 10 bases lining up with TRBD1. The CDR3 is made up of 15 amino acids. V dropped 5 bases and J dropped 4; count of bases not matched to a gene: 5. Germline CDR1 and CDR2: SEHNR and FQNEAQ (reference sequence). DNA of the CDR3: TGTGCCAGCAGCCCCGGACAGGGGGATAATCAGCCCCAGCATTTT. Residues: CASSPGQGDNQPQHF.

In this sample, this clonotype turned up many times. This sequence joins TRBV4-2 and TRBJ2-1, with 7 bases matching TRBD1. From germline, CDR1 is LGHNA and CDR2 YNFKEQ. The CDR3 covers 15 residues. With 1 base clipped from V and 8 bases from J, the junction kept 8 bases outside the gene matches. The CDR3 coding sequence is TGTGCCAGCAGCCAAGTAGCAGGGGGAAGGGATGAGCAGTTCTTC. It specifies CASSQVAGGRDEQFF.